This TCR beta chain was recovered during a study of PD-1 blockade in classical Hodgkin lymphoma. Whole-study findings and limits: Underlying causes for the observed repertoire differences were not defined, possibly disease activity or prior therapy.

Time point reported: cycle 4 day 1 (C4D1), after more than five weeks of nivolumab. Following autologous stem cell transplantation, relapse occurred in every patient, and exposure to brentuximab vedotin varied. With respect to this clone: The antigen remains unidentified.

V shed 0 bases and J 0 bases; nucleotides not matched to a gene: 8. The germline CDR1 and CDR2 sequences are SGDLS and YYNGEE. The CDR3 runs to 17 residues. Assay used: immunoSEQ multiplex PCR; TCRdb lists only in-frame clones, some missing. The sample includes tens of thousands of clones, just under 80% of them seen just once. The origin of this receptor is a human donor with classical Hodgkin lymphoma. V usage is TRBV9 and J usage is TRBJ1-2, with 7 bases identical to TRBD1. The sample in question was peripheral blood mononuclear cells (PBMCs), obtained before the fourth cycle of nivolumab. The CDR3 coding sequence is TGTGCCAGCAGCGTAGGACAGGGATCCCAACCTAACTATGGCTACACCTTC. Amino acids: CASSVGQGSQPNYGYTF.